The clone carrying this T cell receptor beta chain was found many times. This record belongs to a study of neurological immune-mediated disorders. The germline gives CDR1 ENHRY, CDR2 SYGVKD. This CDR3 has 15 amino acids. V lost 4 bases and J lost 4, with 16 bases in between. One entry per CDR3 protein, called by TCRdb with MiXCR from the 5' RACE reads. The data show tens of thousands of distinct CDR3 sequences, around 3.3% seen once. Material for sequencing was PBMCs. The receptor was isolated from a man in his forties or fifties with multiple sclerosis. The chain employs TRBV10-3 and TRBJ1-2; D may be TRBD1 (6 bases). The CDR3 DNA reads as TGTGCCATCAGTGGCGCCCCCGTAGGGGGCTATGGCTACACCTTC. Its translation is CAISGAPVGGYGYTF.